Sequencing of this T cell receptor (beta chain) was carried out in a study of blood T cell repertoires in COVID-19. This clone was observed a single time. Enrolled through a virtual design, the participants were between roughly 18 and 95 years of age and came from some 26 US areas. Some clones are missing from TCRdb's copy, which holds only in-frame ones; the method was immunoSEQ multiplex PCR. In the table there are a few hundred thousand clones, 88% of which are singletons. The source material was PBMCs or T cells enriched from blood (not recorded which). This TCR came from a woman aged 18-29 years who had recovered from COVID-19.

The CDR3 region is CASRGTMSTDTQYF. The DNA for the CDR3 is TGTGCCAGCAGAGGGACAATGAGCACAGATACGCAGTATTTT. The chain links TRBV5-4 to TRBJ2-3, with D possibly matching TRBD1 (6 bases). In germline, CDR1 is SGHNT, CDR2 YYREEE (reference sequence). CDR3 size: 14 residues. Trimming cost V 5 bases and J 0 bases, with 10 bases left between them.